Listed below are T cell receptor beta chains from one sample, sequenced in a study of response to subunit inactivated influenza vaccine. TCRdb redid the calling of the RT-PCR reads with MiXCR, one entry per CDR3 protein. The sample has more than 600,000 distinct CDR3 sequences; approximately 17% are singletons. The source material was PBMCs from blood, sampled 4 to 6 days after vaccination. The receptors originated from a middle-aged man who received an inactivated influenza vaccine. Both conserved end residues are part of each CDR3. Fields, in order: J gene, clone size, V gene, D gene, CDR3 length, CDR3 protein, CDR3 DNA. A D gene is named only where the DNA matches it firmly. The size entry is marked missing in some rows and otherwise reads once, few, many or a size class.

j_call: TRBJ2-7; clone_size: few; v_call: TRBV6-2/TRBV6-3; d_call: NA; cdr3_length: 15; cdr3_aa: CASKQTGLNRGEQYF; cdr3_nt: TGTGCCAGCAAACAAACAGGGCTCAACCGGGGAGAGCAGTACTTC
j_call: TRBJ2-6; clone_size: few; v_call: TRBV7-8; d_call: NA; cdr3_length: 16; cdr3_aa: CASSPNRVPGANVLTF; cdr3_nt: TGTGCCAGCAGCCCCAACAGAGTTCCTGGGGCCAACGTCCTGACTTTC
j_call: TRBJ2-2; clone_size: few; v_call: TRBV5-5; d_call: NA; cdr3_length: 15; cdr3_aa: CASSLEKGNTGELFF; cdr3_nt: TGTGCCAGCAGCTTGGAAAAGGGGAACACCGGGGAGCTGTTTTTT
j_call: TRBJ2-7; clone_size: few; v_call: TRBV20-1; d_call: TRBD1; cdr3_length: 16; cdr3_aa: CSASAPDRGSSYEQYF; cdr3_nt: TGCAGTGCTAGTGCCCCAGACAGGGGAAGCTCCTACGAGCAGTACTTC
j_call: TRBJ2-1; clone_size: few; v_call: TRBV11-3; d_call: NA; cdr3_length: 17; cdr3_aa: CASSLGPFGGLYNEQFF; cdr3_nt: TGTGCCAGCAGCTTAGGCCCGTTTGGCGGACTATACAATGAGCAGTTCTTC
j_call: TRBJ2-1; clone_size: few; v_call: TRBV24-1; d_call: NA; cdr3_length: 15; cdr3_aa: CATSDPRQPYNEQFF; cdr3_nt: TGTGCCACCAGTGACCCACGACAGCCGTACAATGAGCAGTTCTTC
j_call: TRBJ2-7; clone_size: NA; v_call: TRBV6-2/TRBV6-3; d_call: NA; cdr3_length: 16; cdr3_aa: CASSYSMVQTTYEQYF; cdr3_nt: TGTGCCAGCAGTTACTCGATGGTCCAGACTACGTACGAGCAGTACTTC
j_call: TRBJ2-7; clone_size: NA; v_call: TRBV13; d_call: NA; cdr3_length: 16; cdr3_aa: CASSPRNLDMYYEQYF; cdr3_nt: TGTGCCAGCAGCCCACGAAACCTGGACATGTACTACGAGCAGTACTTC
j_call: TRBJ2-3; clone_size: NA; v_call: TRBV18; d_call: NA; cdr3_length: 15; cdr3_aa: CASSRTGTYTDTQYF; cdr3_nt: TGTGCCAGCTCACGAACCGGGACCTACACAGATACGCAGTATTTT
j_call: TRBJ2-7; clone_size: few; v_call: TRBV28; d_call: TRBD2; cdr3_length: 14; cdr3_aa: CASSLAAERGEQYF; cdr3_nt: TGTGCCAGCAGTTTAGCGGCAGAGCGGGGCGAGCAGTACTTC
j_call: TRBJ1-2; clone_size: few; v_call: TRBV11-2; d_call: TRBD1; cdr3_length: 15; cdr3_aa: CASSLGTGGAYGYTF; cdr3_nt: TGTGCCAGCAGCTTAGGAACAGGGGGCGCCTATGGCTACACCTTC
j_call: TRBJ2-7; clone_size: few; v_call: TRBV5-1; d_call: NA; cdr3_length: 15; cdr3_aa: CASSPNGGASYEQYF; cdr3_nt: TGCGCCAGCAGCCCCAATGGGGGGGCTTCCTACGAGCAGTACTTC
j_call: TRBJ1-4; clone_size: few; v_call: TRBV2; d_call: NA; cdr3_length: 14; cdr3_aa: CASRDSVTNEKLFF; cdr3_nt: TGTGCCAGCAGAGACAGCGTTACTAATGAAAAACTGTTTTTT
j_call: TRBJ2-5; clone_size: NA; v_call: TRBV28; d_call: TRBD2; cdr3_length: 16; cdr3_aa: CASSLSETSGQETQYF; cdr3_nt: TGTGCCAGCAGTTTATCTGAGACTAGCGGTCAAGAGACCCAGTACTTC
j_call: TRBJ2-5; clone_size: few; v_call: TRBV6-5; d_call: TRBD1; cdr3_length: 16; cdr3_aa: CASSYSKGQLLETQYF; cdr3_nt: TGTGCCAGCAGTTACTCGAAGGGACAGCTTTTGGAGACCCAGTACTTC
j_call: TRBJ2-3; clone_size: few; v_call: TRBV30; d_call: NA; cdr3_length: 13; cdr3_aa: CAWSGGLADTQYF; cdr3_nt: TGTGCCTGGAGTGGGGGGTTGGCAGATACGCAGTATTTT